This T cell receptor beta chain was sequenced for a study of blood T cell repertoires in COVID-19. Study as a whole: Samples representing acute and convalescent COVID-19 were sourced from the United States, Italy and Spain.

Under the authors' procedure: Using reference gene primer amplification, nucleated cell counts were estimated. Profiling relied on immunoSEQ multiplex PCR, and the TCRdb table lists in-frame clones only, not all of them. V and J calls and clone size follow that table, whereas D and trimming were derived from the DNA. The sample lists over 200,000 clones; roughly 90% were seen once. This CDR3 is 16 amino acids long. The trim removed 0 bases at V and 0 bases at J, leaving 5 bases unmatched. The chain joins TRBV5-7 to TRBJ1-1; 7 bases map to TRBD1. TRBV5-7 is an ORF; its function is uncertain. Input material: peripheral blood. This receptor was taken from a woman aged 40 to 50 with acute or convalescent COVID-19. CDR3 nucleotides: TGTGCCAGCAGCTTGGGGGACAGTCGCATGAACACTGAAGCTTTCTTT. Translated, it gives CASSLGDSRMNTEAFF.